Given below is one T cell receptor (beta chain) in context. The antigen remains undetermined. The data were obtained in a study of cytomegalovirus exposure and HLA in healthy donors. Vbeta (60) and Jbeta (13) primers were used in the PCR. Sequencing used immunoSEQ multiplex PCR; TCRdb keeps in-frame clones, though not all of them. The data show 150,000 to 200,000 clones, 82% seen once. The CDR3 is made up of 12 amino acids. The V end was cut by 2 bases, the J end by 7 bases, with 5 bases between. CDR1 and CDR2 from the germline V gene are SEHNR and FQNEAQ (reference sequence). Study-level points and caveats: Some V segments could not be told apart, so they were left out, TRBV6-2 and TRBV6-3 among them. In an earlier analysis, most TCR beta V segments were productive about 87% or about 30% of the time.

The source of this sequence is a girl aged 2 to 10 in good health and CMV-seropositive. The chain employs TRBV7-9 and TRBJ2-2; D ambiguous. The specimen sequenced was PBMCs. Written as DNA, the CDR3 is TGTGCCAGCAGCTTATATCTCGGGGAGCTGTTTTTT. Its protein is CASSLYLGELFF.